Below are 11 T cell receptor beta chains sequenced from a single sample in a study of T cell responses to AZD1222 COVID-19 vaccine. Using immunoSEQ multiplex PCR, the repertoire was profiled, and TCRdb retains in-frame clones only, with some absent. The sample includes about 99,000 clones, 91% of them seen just once. The material sequenced was peripheral blood, taken on day 0 of AZD1222 vaccination. All receptors derive from an adult in good health.

The chain is built from TRBV19 and TRBJ1-1, with D possibly TRBD1 on 5 matching bases. The germline V gene encodes CDR1 LNHDA and CDR2 SQIVND (reference sequence). This CDR3 comprises 15 residues. With 4 bases removed from V and 2 bases from J, the gap between germline ends came to 14 bases. CDR3 in amino acids: CASSNTGPSNTEAFF. CDR3 DNA: TGTGCCAGTAGTAATACAGGTCCGTCTAACACTGAAGCTTTCTTT.

This chain joins TRBV19 and TRBJ1-1; D gene unclear. Germline V lookup: CDR1 LNHDA, CDR2 SQIVND (reference sequence). The V and J ends lost 4 bases and 1 base respectively, with 7 bases between them. The CDR3 has 13 residues. CDR3 residues: CASSRDRNTEAFF. In DNA form, the CDR3 reads TGTGCCAGTAGTAGGGATAGGAACACTGAAGCTTTCTTT.

The rearrangement links TRBV19 to TRBJ2-1; the D call may be TRBD1 or TRBD2 (7 bases each). This CDR3 spans 17 amino acids. V was clipped by 7 bases and J by 5 bases, with 24 bases between them. Germline V CDR1 and CDR2: LNHDA, SQIVND (reference sequence). For the CDR3, the DNA is TGTGCCAGTACCCCCTCAGGGGGGGACTACGCAAACAATGAGCAGTTCTTC. Its translation: CASTPSGGDYANNEQFF.

The J gene is TRBJ2-3, the V gene TRBV24-1; 8 positions match TRBD2. Germline CDR1 is KGHDR and CDR2 is SFDVKD. CDR3 length equals 14 residues. The J segment lost 5 bases and the V segment lost 5 bases, leaving 5 bases of the junction unmatched. In nucleotides, the CDR3 is TGTGCCACCAGTGGTCTAGCGGGTGGAGATACGCAGTATTTT. This translates into CATSGLAGGDTQYF.

J is TRBJ2-7 and V is TRBV13; D remains unclear. CDR3 size: 12 residues. The germline CDR1 and CDR2 sequences are PRHDT and FYEKMQ (reference sequence). V dropped 4 bases and J dropped 4 bases, with 8 bases sitting between them. As DNA, the CDR3 is TGTGCCAGCAGCTCCCCCCCGTACGAGCAGTACTTC. Protein sequence: CASSSPPYEQYF.

This chain connects TRBV4-3 to TRBJ2-7; D ambiguous. Trimming took off 1 base at V and 6 bases at J, with 10 bases between the two ends. Per germline, CDR1 LGHNA and CDR2 YSLEER. The CDR3 length is 13 residues. The CDR3, as DNA: TGCGCCAGCAGCCAAGTGGTCTTTGCCGAGCAGTACTTC. It is translated as CASSQVVFAEQYF.

V and J are TRBV19 and TRBJ2-7; 8 bases align to TRBD1. The CDR3 totals 12 residues. The V gene's germline CDR1 is LNHDA and CDR2 SQIVND (reference sequence). V gave up 6 bases and J gave up 5 bases; unmatched junction bases: 3. The CDR3 nucleotides read TGTGCCAGTAGCCGGACAGGGAACGAGCAGTACTTC. Its protein is CASSRTGNEQYF.

V usage is TRBV29-1 and J usage is TRBJ2-7, with no clear D. Germline CDR1 is SQVTM and CDR2 is ANQGSEA. With 4 bases removed from V and 2 bases from J, the gap between germline ends came to 12 bases. The CDR3 sequence is 13 residues long. CDR3 loop: CSVVYGDPYEQYF. CDR3 in DNA: TGCAGCGTTGTCTACGGAGATCCCTACGAGCAGTACTTC.

In its sample, this clone was seen once. The J gene is TRBJ1-2, the V gene TRBV6-5; TRBD1 might be the D (6 bases). In germline, CDR1 is MNHEY, CDR2 SVGAGI. The CDR3 contains 15 residues. The V end was cut by 4 bases, the J end by 0 bases, with 12 bases between. The CDR3 protein is CASSSQGKANYGYTF. The DNA of the CDR3 is TGTGCCAGCAGTTCACAGGGCAAAGCTAACTATGGCTACACCTTC.

This chain links TRBV2 with TRBJ1-3; unclear D gene. The CDR3 consists of 16 residues. Trimming took off 4 bases at V and 0 bases at J, with 13 bases between the two ends. Germline values: CDR1 SNHLY, CDR2 FYNNEI. CDR3 nucleotide sequence: TGTGCCAGCAGTGCGGCAGGACCGTACTCTGGAAACACCATATATTTT. Protein sequence: CASSAAGPYSGNTIYF.

The rearrangement joins TRBV19 to TRBJ2-7; 10 nucleotides match TRBD1. Germline V gene lookup returns CDR1 LNHDA and CDR2 SQIVND (reference sequence). The V gene end was trimmed by 7 bases and the J gene end by 5 bases; junction bases not matched to a gene: 5. CDR3 length: 13 residues. CDR3 coding DNA: TGTGCCAGTACCGGGACAGGGGACCACGAGCAGTACTTC. This codes for CASTGTGDHEQYF.